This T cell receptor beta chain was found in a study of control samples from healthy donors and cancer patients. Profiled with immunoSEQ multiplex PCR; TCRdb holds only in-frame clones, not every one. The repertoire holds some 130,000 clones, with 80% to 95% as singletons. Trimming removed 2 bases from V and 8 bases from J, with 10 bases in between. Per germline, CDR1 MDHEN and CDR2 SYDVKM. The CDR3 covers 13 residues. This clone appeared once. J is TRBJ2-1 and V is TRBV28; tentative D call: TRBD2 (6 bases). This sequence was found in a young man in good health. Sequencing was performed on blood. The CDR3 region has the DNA TGTGCCAGCAGTTTAACGGAGGGCGATGAGCAGTTCTTC. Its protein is CASSLTEGDEQFF.